The 31 T cell receptor beta chains given below trace back to one sample, sequenced in a study of beta chain features in type 1 diabetes. Points from the study as a whole: All four CD4+ subsets from Type 1 diabetes patients carried moderately but significantly shorter TCRB CDR3s.

These receptors are not linked to any known antigen. Expressed TCRB transcripts were sequenced because the entire RNA isolate underwent reverse transcription. Repertoires were generated with immunoSEQ multiplex PCR, while TCRdb's copy carries only in-frame clones and drops some. This table holds fewer than 110,000 clones, under 30% found once. Sequenced: central memory CD4+ T cells from blood. All receptors derive from a woman aged 18 to 35 with type 1 diabetes.

There are a few counts of this clone. This sequence joins TRBV4-2 and TRBJ1-1; 9 positions agree with TRBD1. This CDR3 region has 16 residues. V was clipped by 4 bases and J by 6 bases; unmatched bases: 12. The germline CDR1 and CDR2 sequences are LGHNA and YNFKEQ. The CDR3 loop is CASSLAPGTGSSEAFF. CDR3 in DNA: TGTGCCAGCAGCCTCGCCCCCGGGACAGGGAGTTCTGAAGCTTTCTTT.

This clone was counted between two and nine times. The rearrangement joins TRBV29-1 to TRBJ1-5; D is perhaps TRBD1 (5 bases). Germline V gene lookup returns CDR1 SQVTM and CDR2 ANQGSEA. The V end was cut by 7 bases, the J end by 4 bases, with 14 bases between. The CDR3 loop spans 13 amino acids. The CDR3 nucleotides read TGCAGCGCTGGGGCGGGGGGGAATCAGCCCCAGCATTTT. Its translation is CSAGAGGNQPQHF.

A few counts support this clone. The chain is built from TRBV6-5 and TRBJ2-3, with 12 bases fitting TRBD1. Trimming at V came to 5 bases and at J to 3 bases, leaving 3 bases not matched to a gene. CDR3 length: 15 residues. Per germline, CDR1 MNHEY and CDR2 SVGAGI. The CDR3 spells CASSRGQGATDTQYF. CDR3 in DNA: TGTGCCAGCAGTCGGGGACAGGGGGCAACAGATACGCAGTATTTT.

This rearrangement joins TRBV2 to TRBJ1-5; no clear D gene. The CDR3 is 14 residues long. Germline V gene sequence: CDR1 SNHLY, CDR2 FYNNEI. V was pared by 2 bases and J by 0 bases, with 5 bases between. The CDR3 region has the DNA TGTGCCAGCAGTGAACAGTATAGCAATCAGCCCCAGCATTTT. Translating it yields CASSEQYSNQPQHF.

This clone came up a few times. V usage is TRBV7-2 and J usage is TRBJ2-1; TRBD2 matches 11 bases. The length of the CDR3 is 17 residues. CDR1 is SGHTA, CDR2 FQGNSA, per germline. The ends lost 1 base at V and 7 bases at J; junction bases unmatched: 9. The CDR3 spells CASSLVTSGVGGNEQFF. DNA of the CDR3: TGTGCCAGCAGCTTAGTGACTAGCGGGGTGGGAGGGAATGAGCAGTTCTTC.

This chain uses TRBV28 with TRBJ2-2, with 7 bases fitting TRBD2. CDR1 is MDHEN, CDR2 SYDVKM, per germline. The CDR3 sequence is 14 residues long. The J segment lost 5 bases and the V segment lost 5 bases, leaving 5 bases of the junction unmatched. The chain's CDR3 is CASSGREFTGELFF. CDR3 sequence (DNA): TGTGCCAGCAGTGGGCGGGAGTTTACCGGGGAGCTGTTTTTT.

This clone has more than one count but fewer than ten. The chain is built from TRBV6-6 and TRBJ2-6, with a weak D call TRBD2 (6 bases). The CDR3 loop spans 15 amino acids. V shed 7 bases and J shed 1 base, with 11 bases lying between them. Looked up from germline, CDR1 is MNHNY and CDR2 is SVGAGI (reference sequence). This chain's CDR3 is CASTIAVSGANVLTF. CDR3 nucleotides: TGTGCCAGCACAATAGCGGTATCTGGGGCCAACGTCCTGACTTTC.

This clone has just a few counts. This rearrangement joins TRBV10-3 to TRBJ1-4, with 9 bases lining up with TRBD1. The CDR3 sequence is 15 residues long. Looked up from germline, CDR1 is ENHRY and CDR2 is SYGVKD. With 3 bases clipped from V and 6 bases from J, the junction kept 5 bases outside the gene matches. For the CDR3, the DNA is TGTGCCATCAGTGAATTAGGACAGGGGTATGAAAAACTGTTTTTT. Translated, it gives CAISELGQGYEKLFF.

There are a few counts of this clone. V gene TRBV7-2 combines with J gene TRBJ2-7; TRBD1 aligns across 7 bases. V dropped 5 bases and J dropped 0; count of bases not matched to a gene: 7. Germline CDR1 reads SGHTA; CDR2 reads FQGNSA. This CDR3 region has 15 residues. CDR3 residues: CASSGDRAFSYEQYF. The CDR3, as DNA: TGTGCCAGCAGCGGTGACAGGGCCTTCTCCTACGAGCAGTACTTC.

The chain employs TRBV18 and TRBJ2-1, with TRBD2 identical over 9 bases. The CDR3 covers 17 residues. The J segment lost 4 bases and the V segment lost 3 bases, leaving 10 bases of the junction unmatched. Germline V gene lookup returns CDR1 KGHSH and CDR2 LQKENI. CDR3 in DNA: TGTGCCAGCTCACCGACGTTGGCGGGAGGGCAGTACAATGAGCAGTTCTTC. This sequence encodes CASSPTLAGGQYNEQFF.

This clone has only a few counts. The V gene is TRBV5-1, the J gene TRBJ2-7; TRBD1 might be the D (6 bases). Germline assignment: CDR1 SGHRS and CDR2 YFSETQ. The CDR3 spans 14 residues. V was trimmed by 3 bases and J by 3 bases, leaving 13 bases between them. The CDR3 reads CASSSTGGLYEQYV. The CDR3 nucleotides are TGCGCCAGCAGCTCGACAGGAGGACTCTACGAGCAGTACGTC.

The V gene is TRBV28, the J gene TRBJ2-7; 7 bases are a match to TRBD1. Germline values: CDR1 MDHEN, CDR2 SYDVKM. The V gene end was trimmed by 4 bases and the J gene end by 2 bases; junction bases not matched to a gene: 8. This CDR3 region has 15 residues. CDR3 loop: CASSSDGTAPYEQYF. In DNA, the CDR3 is TGTGCCAGCAGTTCCGACGGGACAGCCCCCTACGAGCAGTACTTC.

V is TRBV7-9 and J is TRBJ1-5; TRBD1 might be the D (5 bases). Germline V CDR1 and CDR2: SEHNR, FQNEAQ (reference sequence). Trimming took 4 bases from V and 6 from J, leaving 13 bases between them. This CDR3 spans 14 amino acids. CDR3 coding DNA: TGTGCCAGCAGCTCATTACAGGCAGGTCAGCCCCAGCATTTT. It yields the protein CASSSLQAGQPQHF.

There are a few counts of this clone. V usage is TRBV9 and J usage is TRBJ2-1, with 8 bases aligning to TRBD1. Germline CDR1 reads SGDLS; CDR2 reads YYNGEE. The ends lost 0 bases at V and 6 bases at J; junction bases unmatched: 5. The CDR3 is 15 amino acids. CDR3: CASSVDRDRFNEQFF. In DNA, the CDR3 is TGTGCCAGCAGCGTAGACCGGGACAGGTTCAATGAGCAGTTCTTC.

This clone turned up a few times. The chain recombines TRBV6-1 with TRBJ2-7; TRBD2 agrees at 8 bases. The germline gives CDR1 MNHNS, CDR2 SASEGT. Trimming removed 4 bases from V and 4 bases from J; junction bases left unmatched: 3. The CDR3 extends over 13 amino acids. The CDR3 DNA is TGTGCCAGCAGTGGAGTAGCGGGATACGAGCAGTACGTC. This sequence encodes CASSGVAGYEQYV.

Only a few counts were recorded for this clone. The chain couples TRBV11-2 to TRBJ2-6; D uncertain. Germline V gives CDR1 SGHAT, CDR2 FQNNGV. V lost 4 bases, J lost 0 bases, and 4 bases lay in between. The CDR3 totals 14 residues. The CDR3 nucleotides read TGTGCCAGCAGCTCCAGCTCTGGGGCCAACGTCCTGACTTTC. It specifies CASSSSSGANVLTF.

For this clone: At the DNA level, this CDR3 is encoded by other sequences in the same sample as well. The rearrangement links TRBV18 to TRBJ1-1; D remains ambiguous. V lost 5 bases and J lost 2, with 6 bases in between. CDR1 is KGHSH, CDR2 LQKENI, per germline. This CDR3 is 12 amino acids long. The chain's CDR3 is CASSTGNTEAFF. CDR3 DNA sequence: TGTGCCAGCTCAACGGGAAACACTGAAGCTTTCTTT.

This clone showed up just a few times. V and J are TRBV30 and TRBJ2-5; weak D call: TRBD2 (6 bases). CDR1 and CDR2 from the germline V gene are GTSNPN and SVGIG (reference sequence). The CDR3 sequence is 13 residues long. V was pared by 2 bases and J by 4 bases, with 11 bases between. The CDR3: CAWSYRRGETQYF. CDR3 bases: TGTGCCTGGAGTTACAGGAGGGGAGAGACCCAGTACTTC.

The CDR3 spells CASSWGASGINEQFF. In DNA, the CDR3 is TGTGCCAGCAGCTGGGGGGCTAGCGGGATCAATGAGCAGTTCTTC. The chain couples TRBV7-3 to TRBJ2-1; 9 bases are a match to TRBD2. CDR3 length: 15 amino acids. Germline V CDR1 and CDR2: SGHTA, FQGTGA. J was trimmed by 6 bases and V by 4 bases; bases with no gene match: 7.

This clone was counted a few times. This rearrangement joins TRBV28 to TRBJ1-1, with D possibly TRBD1 on 5 matching bases. The germline V and J ends were trimmed by 4 bases and 6 bases, with 21 bases remaining between them. The CDR3 length is 16 residues. The V gene's germline CDR1 is MDHEN and CDR2 SYDVKM. The CDR3 DNA reads TGTGCCAGCAGTTCCATCCCCCGACAGAAGGGCCCTGAAGCTTTCTTT. Translated: CASSSIPRQKGPEAFF.

The rearrangement links TRBV6-1 to TRBJ2-3; 8 bases agree with TRBD1. The V gene end was trimmed by 7 bases and the J gene end by 4 bases; junction bases not matched to a gene: 7. Germline CDR1 is MNHNS and CDR2 is SASEGT. The CDR3 contains 14 residues. CDR3 sequence reads: CASTTGQGADTQYF. The DNA for the CDR3 is TGTGCCAGCACTACTGGACAGGGCGCAGATACGCAGTATTTT.

The rearrangement links TRBV2 to TRBJ1-2; 7 nucleotides match TRBD1. This CDR3 spans 14 amino acids. Germline V gene lookup returns CDR1 SNHLY and CDR2 FYNNEI. After removal of 5 bases from V and 3 bases from J, the junction contained 6 bases not matched to a gene. In DNA, the CDR3 is TGTGCCAGCAGTCGGGGACAGCTGGACTATGGCTACACCTTC. Its protein is CASSRGQLDYGYTF.

The chain links TRBV6-1 to TRBJ2-2; maybe TRBD1 (5 bases). V shed 3 bases and J shed 6 bases, with 11 bases lying between them. The CDR3 extends over 14 amino acids. Germline CDR1 is MNHNS and CDR2 is SASEGT. The CDR3 nucleotides are TGTGCCAGCAGTGACCCCAGGGTGGCCGGGGAGCTGTTTTTT. Protein: CASSDPRVAGELFF.

The rearrangement uses TRBV6-1 and TRBJ1-2; weak D call: TRBD1 (6 bases). V lost 10 bases and J 2 bases, leaving 14 bases between the germline ends. The CDR3 has 13 amino acids. Germline CDR1 is MNHNS and CDR2 is SASEGT. The CDR3 spells CATTGQQNYGYTF. As DNA, the CDR3 is TGTGCCACTACCGGACAGCAAAACTATGGCTACACCTTC.

The chain recombines TRBV2 with TRBJ1-2; D remains unclear. The CDR3 extends over 11 amino acids. Trimming stripped 9 bases from V and 3 bases from J, with 8 bases between. CDR1 is SNHLY, CDR2 FYNNEI, per germline. The CDR3 region has the DNA TGTGCCAGTGGAGAAGACTATGGCTACACCTTC. Protein: CASGEDYGYTF.

The genes are TRBV6-5 and TRBJ1-1; the match to TRBD1 covers 10 bases. The CDR3 covers 15 residues. V gave up 6 bases and J gave up 4 bases; unmatched junction bases: 8. Germline CDR1 MNHEY, CDR2 SVGAGI. CDR3 DNA sequence: TGTGCCAGCAGGACAGGGGGCGCGGGCGGCACTGAAGCTTTCTTT. It codes for CASRTGGAGGTEAFF.

The V and J genes are TRBV18 and TRBJ1-1, with D uncertain. The germline gives CDR1 KGHSH, CDR2 LQKENI. V lost 4 bases, J lost 4 bases, and 19 bases lay in between. The CDR3 is 16 amino acids. The CDR3 DNA reads TGTGCCAGCTCACGCCGAGATGACCCCTCGGGCACTGAAGCTTTCTTT. Translated, it gives CASSRRDDPSGTEAFF.

V usage is TRBV7-2 and J usage is TRBJ2-1; D possibly corresponds to TRBD1 (7 bases). V lost 6 bases and J lost 7, with 16 bases in between. CDR1 and CDR2 from the germline V gene are SGHTA and FQGNSA. This CDR3 has 14 amino acids. The CDR3 DNA is TGTGCCAGCAGTCCAGGGGGAGGACGGAATGAGCAGTTCTTC. Translated: CASSPGGGRNEQFF.

The V gene is TRBV30, the J gene TRBJ2-3; 10 bases fit TRBD1. After removal of 0 bases from V and 7 bases from J, the junction contained 13 bases not matched to a gene. Germline CDR1 reads GTSNPN; CDR2 reads SVGIG (reference sequence). The CDR3 is made up of 17 amino acids. The CDR3: CAWSVRDRGFSGYTQYF. The CDR3 coding sequence is TGTGCCTGGAGTGTCCGGGACAGGGGTTTTTCGGGATATACGCAGTATTTT.

This clone was seen a few times. The V and J genes are TRBV5-6 and TRBJ2-5; TRBD1 aligns across 8 bases. The CDR3 is made up of 17 amino acids. J was trimmed by 0 bases and V by 1 base; bases with no gene match: 8. Germline CDR1 SGHDT, CDR2 YYEEEE. Here the CDR3 reads CASSLMRTGTYQETQYF. In DNA, the CDR3 is TGTGCCAGCAGCTTGATGAGGACAGGGACGTACCAAGAGACCCAGTACTTC.

This clone was seen a few times. This chain links TRBV6-1 with TRBJ2-7, with D perhaps matching TRBD1 (5 bases). The V end was cut by 4 bases, the J end by 1 base, with 5 bases between. The CDR3 spans 12 residues. The V gene's germline CDR1 is MNHNS and CDR2 SASEGT. CDR3: CASSGQSYEQYV. The CDR3 region has the DNA TGTGCCAGCAGTGGACAGTCCTACGAGCAGTACGTC.